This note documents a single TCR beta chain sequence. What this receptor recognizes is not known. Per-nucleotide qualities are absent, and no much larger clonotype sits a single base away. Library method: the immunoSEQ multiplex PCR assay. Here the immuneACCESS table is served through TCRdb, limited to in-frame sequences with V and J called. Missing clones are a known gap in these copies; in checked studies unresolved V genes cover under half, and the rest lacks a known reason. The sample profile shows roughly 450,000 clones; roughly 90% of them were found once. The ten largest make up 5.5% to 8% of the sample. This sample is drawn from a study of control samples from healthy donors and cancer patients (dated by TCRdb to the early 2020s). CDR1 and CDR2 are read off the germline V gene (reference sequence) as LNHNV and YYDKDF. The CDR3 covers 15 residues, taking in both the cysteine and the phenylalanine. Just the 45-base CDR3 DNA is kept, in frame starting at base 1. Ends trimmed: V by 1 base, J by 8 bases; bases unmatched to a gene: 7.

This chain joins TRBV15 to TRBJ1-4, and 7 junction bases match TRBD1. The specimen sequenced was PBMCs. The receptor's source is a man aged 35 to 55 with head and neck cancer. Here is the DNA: TGTGCCACCAGCAGAGGGCGGGGACAGCGGGAAAAACTGTTTTTT. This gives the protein CATSRGRGQREKLFF.